The sample holds one count of the clone carrying this T cell receptor beta chain. Across fewer than 25 US areas, participants ranged in age from roughly 18 to 95 years. This specimen belongs to a study of blood T cell repertoires in COVID-19. Overall study context: PBMCs, B-cell-depleted T cells, or T cells were the source of the cDNA or gDNA that made up the material.

Trimming cost V 1 base and J 2 bases, with 9 bases left between them. This CDR3 contains 14 residues. From germline, CDR1 is LGHDT and CDR2 YNNKEL (reference sequence). Original data processing: Quantification of nucleated cells was approximated via reference gene primer amplification. Here immunoSEQ multiplex PCR was the method, and the copy in TCRdb shows in-frame clones only, minus some. The DNA gave D and trimming, while V, J and clone size come from that table. The sample yields about 270,000 clones, 80% to 95% seen once. This chain connects TRBV3-1 (or the pseudogene TRBV3-2) to TRBJ2-7; D is unclear. Input material: PBMCs or T cells enriched from blood (not recorded which). The TCR sequence derives from a middle-aged man who had been exposed to COVID-19. CDR3 in amino acids: CASSQGFSTYEQYF. DNA of the CDR3: TGTGCCAGCAGCCAAGGCTTCAGTACCTACGAGCAGTACTTC.